The source of this T cell receptor beta chain is a study of CD4+ T cells in melanoma. The data were produced by immunoSEQ multiplex PCR, yet TCRdb's version contains in-frame clones alone and is incomplete. The sample lists approximately 110,000 clones; roughly 90% were seen once. The CDR3 has 14 residues. Germline CDR1 reads SGHRS; CDR2 reads YFSETQ. The V gene lost 3 bases and the J gene lost 6 bases, with 13 bases spanning the gap. This rearrangement joins TRBV5-1 to TRBJ1-5, with unresolved D. The source material was peripheral blood. This receptor was identified in a human donor with melanoma. Written as DNA, the CDR3 is TGCGCCAGCAGCTACGACCAGACGGGTCAGCCCCAGCATTTT. Its protein is CASSYDQTGQPQHF.